Given below is one T cell receptor beta chain in context. The data belong to a study of T cell changes during pregnancy in multiple sclerosis. Clones were sequenced by immunoSEQ multiplex PCR, and TCRdb holds only the in-frame ones, with some missing. The table has around 60,000 clones, about 90% seen once; the top ten hold almost 0.5%. The V segment lost 3 bases and the J segment 3 bases; nucleotides outside the gene matches: 6. This CDR3 contains 16 residues. From germline, CDR1 is SEHNR and CDR2 FQNEAQ (reference sequence). This chain connects TRBV7-9 to TRBJ2-5; 11 nucleotides line up with TRBD2. Specimen: CD4+ T cells from peripheral blood mononuclear cells, collected after pregnancy. This sequence originates from a female donor in good health, enrolled as a control in a pregnancy study. The CDR3 protein is CASSFPSGLAEETQYF. CDR3 coding DNA: TGTGCCAGCAGCTTTCCGTCGGGACTAGCGGAAGAGACCCAGTACTTC.